Listed below are T cell receptor beta chains from one sample, sequenced in a study of shared clonotypes between healthy human individuals. Some clones are missing from TCRdb's copy, which holds only in-frame ones; the method was immunoSEQ multiplex PCR. The sample includes about 2 million clones, around 95% of them seen just once. Sample: naive CD4+ T cells sorted from blood. The source of these receptors is a man between 18 and 35 years old in good health. Each CDR3 is given with its conserved first and last residue. A D gene is named only where the DNA matches it firmly. Rows give clone size only sometimes, using once, few, many, or a class for an expanded clone.

-	TRBV7-9	-	TRBJ2-7	TGTGCCAGCAGCCCCCGAGGCCCCTACGAGCAGTACTTC	CASSPRGPYEQYF
-	TRBV9	-	TRBJ1-3	TGTGCCAGCAGCGTAGGAGGGCGAAGCTCTGGAAACACCATATATTTT	CASSVGGRSSGNTIYF
TRBD2	TRBV5-4	-	TRBJ2-3	TGTGCCAGCAGCTTGGATGGGGGGGGCACAGATACGCAGTATTTT	CASSLDGGGTDTQYF
TRBD1	TRBV5-6	-	TRBJ1-3	TGTGCCAGCAGCTTGTCTGGGACAGGGAGGTACTCTGGAAACACCATATATTTT	CASSLSGTGRYSGNTIYF
-	TRBV11-3	many	TRBJ2-7	TGTGCCAGCAGCGTGGGTGCCGGGATCTCCTACGAGCAGTACTTC	CASSVGAGISYEQYF
TRBD2	TRBV28	-	TRBJ2-2	TGTGCCAGCAGTCGGGGGGGCTCCACCGGGGAGCTGTTTTTT	CASSRGGSTGELFF
-	TRBV18	once	TRBJ2-3	TGTGCCAGCTCACCACCCGAACAGACTAGTCTCACAGATACGCAGTATTTT	CASSPPEQTSLTDTQYF
-	TRBV19	-	TRBJ2-4	TGTGCCAGTAGTATATCCTCCCAGATAGCCAAAAACATTCAGTACTTC	CASSISSQIAKNIQYF
-	TRBV10-3	-	TRBJ1-1	TGTGCCATCAGTGCACAGTCAGCAAACACTGAAGCTTTCTTT	CAISAQSANTEAFF
-	TRBV11-2	-	TRBJ1-4	TGTGCCAGCAGCTTAAACGGGCGCTTTAATGAAAAACTGTTTTTT	CASSLNGRFNEKLFF
-	TRBV11-2	once	TRBJ2-2	TGTGCCAGCAGCTTAGATGGGATTCGCACCGGGGAGCTGTTTTTT	CASSLDGIRTGELFF
-	TRBV7-2	-	TRBJ1-2	TGTGCCAGCAGCTTAAATGTGGGGGCTGGCTATGGCTACACCTTC	CASSLNVGAGYGYTF
-	TRBV5-8	-	TRBJ1-6	TGTGCCAGCAGCTCCCGCGATGGGACTAATTCACCCCTCCACTTT	CASSSRDGTNSPLHF
TRBD2	TRBV10-3	-	TRBJ2-2	TGTGCCATCAACGCCCTAGCGGGAGGGATAGACACCGGGGAGCTGTTTTTT	CAINALAGGIDTGELFF
TRBD1	TRBV18	-	TRBJ1-5	TGTGCCAGCTCACCGGGACAGGGGGTCAATCAGCCCCAGCATTTT	CASSPGQGVNQPQHF
-	TRBV6-1	-	TRBJ1-6	TGTGCCAGCAGTGAAATCAGGGGAAATTCACCCCTCCACTTT	CASSEIRGNSPLHF
-	TRBV7-9	-	TRBJ1-1	TGTGCCAGCAGCTTTGCGGGGGGCCGGGCTGAAGCTTTCTTT	CASSFAGGRAEAFF
TRBD2	TRBV7-9	-	TRBJ2-1	TGTGCCAGCAGCTTATTGGGGACTAGCGATGCCAATGAGCAGTTCTTC	CASSLLGTSDANEQFF